This TCR beta chain originates from a study of CD8 T cells in Susac syndrome. Points on this clonotype: The antigen is not known.

The CDR3 length is 13 residues. Trimming removed 3 bases at V and 4 bases at J, with 9 bases between. From germline, CDR1 is LNHDA and CDR2 SQIVND (reference sequence). Study-level points and caveats: The greatest CD8+ clonal expansion in Susac occurred in TEMRA cells and in active patients.

An amount of RNA that ranged from roughly 0.5 to 1 ug was reverse transcribed with random hexamers. By means of immunoSEQ multiplex PCR, TCR beta CDR3 spanning 54 Vbeta and 13 Jbeta underwent amplification. TCRdb used MiXCR to reprocess the immunoSEQ multiplex PCR reads, holding one entry per CDR3 protein. The sample records 120,000 or so distinct CDR3 sequences, roughly 94% being singletons. This chain joins TRBV19 and TRBJ1-1; D perhaps matches TRBD1 (5 bases). The clonotype originates from a human donor with Susac syndrome. The sample consisted of CD8+ T cells from PBMCs. CDR3 protein: CASSMVGGTEAFF. CDR3 coding DNA: TGTGCCAGTAGTATGGTCGGGGGCACTGAAGCTTTCTTT.